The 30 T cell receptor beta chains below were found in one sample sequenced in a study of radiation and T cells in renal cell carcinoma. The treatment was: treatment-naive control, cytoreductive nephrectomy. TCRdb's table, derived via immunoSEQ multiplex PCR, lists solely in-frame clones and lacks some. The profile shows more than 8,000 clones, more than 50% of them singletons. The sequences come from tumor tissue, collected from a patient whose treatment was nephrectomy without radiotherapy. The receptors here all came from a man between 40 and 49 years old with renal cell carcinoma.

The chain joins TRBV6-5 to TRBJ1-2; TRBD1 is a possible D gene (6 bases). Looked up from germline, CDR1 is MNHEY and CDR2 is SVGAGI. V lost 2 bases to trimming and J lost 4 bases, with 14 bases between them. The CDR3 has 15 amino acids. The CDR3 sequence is CASSYGQGFRYGYTF. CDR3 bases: TGTGCCAGCAGTTACGGTCAGGGGTTTCGCTATGGCTACACCTTC.

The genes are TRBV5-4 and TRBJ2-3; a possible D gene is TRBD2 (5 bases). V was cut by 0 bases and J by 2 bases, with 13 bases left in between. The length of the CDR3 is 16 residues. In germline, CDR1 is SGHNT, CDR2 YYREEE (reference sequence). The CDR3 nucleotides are TGTGCCAGCAGCTTGGGTAGCGCCGGATACACAGATACGCAGTATTTT. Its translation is CASSLGSAGYTDTQYF.

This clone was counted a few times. This CDR3 is CASSLRGSGVNNEQFF. The CDR3 region has the DNA TGTGCCAGCAGCTTAAGGGGTAGCGGGGTTAACAATGAGCAGTTCTTC. The rearrangement uses TRBV11-1 and TRBJ2-1; 8 bases fit TRBD2. The CDR3 totals 16 residues. J lost 5 bases, V lost 2 bases, and 8 bases had no gene match. CDR1 SGHAT and CDR2 FQDESV come from the germline V gene (reference sequence).

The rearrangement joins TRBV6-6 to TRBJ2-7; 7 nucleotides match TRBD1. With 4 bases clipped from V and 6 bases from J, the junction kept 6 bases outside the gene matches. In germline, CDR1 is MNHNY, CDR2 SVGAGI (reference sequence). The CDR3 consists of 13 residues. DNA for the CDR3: TGTGCCAGCAGTTCCCGACAGGGTAGCGAGCAGTACTTC. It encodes CASSSRQGSEQYF.

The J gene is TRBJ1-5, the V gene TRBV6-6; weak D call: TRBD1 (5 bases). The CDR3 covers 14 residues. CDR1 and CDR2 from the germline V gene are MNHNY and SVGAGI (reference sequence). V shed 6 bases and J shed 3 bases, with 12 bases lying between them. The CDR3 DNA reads TGTGCCAGCAGATTACAGGTGGACAATCAGCCCCAGCATTTT. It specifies CASRLQVDNQPQHF.

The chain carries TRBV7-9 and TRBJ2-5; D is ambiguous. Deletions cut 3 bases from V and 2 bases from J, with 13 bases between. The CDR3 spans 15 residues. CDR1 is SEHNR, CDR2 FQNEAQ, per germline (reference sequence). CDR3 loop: CASSFGRDQQETQYF. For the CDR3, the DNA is TGTGCCAGCAGCTTCGGGCGTGATCAACAAGAGACCCAGTACTTC.

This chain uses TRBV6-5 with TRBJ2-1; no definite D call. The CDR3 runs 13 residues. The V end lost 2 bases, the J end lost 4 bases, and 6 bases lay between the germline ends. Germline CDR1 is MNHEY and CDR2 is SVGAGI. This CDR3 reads CASSYGPYNEQFF. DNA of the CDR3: TGTGCCAGCAGTTACGGGCCTTACAATGAGCAGTTCTTC.

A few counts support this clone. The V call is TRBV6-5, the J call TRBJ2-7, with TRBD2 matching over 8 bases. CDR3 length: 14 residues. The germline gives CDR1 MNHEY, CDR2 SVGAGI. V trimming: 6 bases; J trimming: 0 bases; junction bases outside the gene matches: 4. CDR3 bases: TGTGCCAGCAGGGGCGGGGGGAGCTCCTACGAGCAGTACTTC. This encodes CASRGGGSSYEQYF.

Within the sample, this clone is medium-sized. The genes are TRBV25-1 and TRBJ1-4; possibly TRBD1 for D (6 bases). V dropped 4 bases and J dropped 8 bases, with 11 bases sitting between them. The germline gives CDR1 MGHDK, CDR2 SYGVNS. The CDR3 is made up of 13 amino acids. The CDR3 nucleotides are TGTGCCAGCAGTGGGACAGATTTCGAAAAACTGTTTTTT. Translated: CASSGTDFEKLFF.

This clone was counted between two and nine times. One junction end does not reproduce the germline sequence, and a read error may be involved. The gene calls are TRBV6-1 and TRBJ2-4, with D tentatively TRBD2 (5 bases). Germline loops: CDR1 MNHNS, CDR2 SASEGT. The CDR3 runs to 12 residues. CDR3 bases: TGTGCCAGCAGCGAAGGACTAAACATTCAGTACTTC. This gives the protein CASSEGLNIQYF.

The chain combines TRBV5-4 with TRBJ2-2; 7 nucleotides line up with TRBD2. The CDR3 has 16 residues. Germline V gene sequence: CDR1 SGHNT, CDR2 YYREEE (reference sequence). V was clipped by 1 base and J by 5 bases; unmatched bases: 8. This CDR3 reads CASSLLAGGGTGELFF. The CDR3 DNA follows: TGTGCCAGCAGCTTGTTAGCCGGGGGAGGGACCGGGGAGCTGTTTTTT.

The CDR3 spells CASSLGSGSYEQYF. CDR3 DNA: TGTGCCAGCAGCTTAGGATCGGGATCCTACGAGCAGTACTTC. The chain carries TRBV13 and TRBJ2-7; TRBD2 might be the D (5 bases). The CDR3 consists of 14 residues. CDR1 is PRHDT, CDR2 FYEKMQ, per germline (reference sequence). V lost 0 bases and J lost 1, with 7 bases in between.

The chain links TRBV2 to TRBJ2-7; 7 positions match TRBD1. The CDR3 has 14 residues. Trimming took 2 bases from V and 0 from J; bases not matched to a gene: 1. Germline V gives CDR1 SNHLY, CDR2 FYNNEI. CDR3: CASSEQGVSYEQYV. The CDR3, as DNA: TGTGCCAGCAGTGAACAGGGGGTCTCCTACGAGCAGTACGTC.

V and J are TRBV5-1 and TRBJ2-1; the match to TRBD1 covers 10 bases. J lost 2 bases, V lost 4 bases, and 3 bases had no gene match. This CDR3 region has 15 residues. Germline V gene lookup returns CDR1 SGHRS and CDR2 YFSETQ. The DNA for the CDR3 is TGCGCCAGCAGCAGCGGGACAGGGGCCTACAATGAGCAGTTCTTC. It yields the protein CASSSGTGAYNEQFF.

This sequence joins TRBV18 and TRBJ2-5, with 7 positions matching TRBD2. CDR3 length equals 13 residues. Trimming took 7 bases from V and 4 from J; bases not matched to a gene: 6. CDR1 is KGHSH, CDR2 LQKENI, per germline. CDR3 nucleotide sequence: TGTGCCAGCTGGGGGACTACGGGAGAGACCCAGTACTTC. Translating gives CASWGTTGETQYF.

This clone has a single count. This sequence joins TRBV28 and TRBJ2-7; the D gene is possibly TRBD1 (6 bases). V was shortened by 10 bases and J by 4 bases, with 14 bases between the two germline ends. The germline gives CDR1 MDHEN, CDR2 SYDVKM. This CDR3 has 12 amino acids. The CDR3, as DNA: TGTGCCACAGAAGGCAGGGGATACGAGCAGTACTTC. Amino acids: CATEGRGYEQYF. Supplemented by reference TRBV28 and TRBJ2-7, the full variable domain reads DVKVTQSSRYLVKRTGEKVFLECVQDMDHENMFWYRQDPGLGLRLIYFSYDVKMKEKGDIPEGYSVSREKKERFSLILESASTNQTSMYLCATEGRGYEQYFGPGTRLTVT.

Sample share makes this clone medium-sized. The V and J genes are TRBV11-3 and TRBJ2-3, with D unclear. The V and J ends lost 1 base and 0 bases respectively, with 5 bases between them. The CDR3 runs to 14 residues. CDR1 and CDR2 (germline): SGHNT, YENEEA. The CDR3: CASSLGSSTDTQYF. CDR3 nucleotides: TGTGCCAGCAGCTTAGGCAGTAGCACAGATACGCAGTATTTT.

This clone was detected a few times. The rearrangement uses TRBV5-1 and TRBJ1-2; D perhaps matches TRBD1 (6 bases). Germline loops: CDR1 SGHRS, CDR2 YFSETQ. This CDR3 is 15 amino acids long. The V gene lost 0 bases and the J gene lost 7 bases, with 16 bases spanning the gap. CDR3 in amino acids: CASSLERGSPSGYTF. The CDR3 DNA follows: TGCGCCAGCAGCTTGGAGAGGGGGTCCCCTAGTGGCTACACCTTC.

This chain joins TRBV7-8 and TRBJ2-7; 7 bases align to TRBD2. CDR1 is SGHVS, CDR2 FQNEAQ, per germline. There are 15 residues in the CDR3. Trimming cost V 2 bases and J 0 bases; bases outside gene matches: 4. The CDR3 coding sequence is TGTGCCAGCAGCTTAACAGCGGGAAGCTCCTACGAGCAGTACTTC. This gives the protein CASSLTAGSSYEQYF.

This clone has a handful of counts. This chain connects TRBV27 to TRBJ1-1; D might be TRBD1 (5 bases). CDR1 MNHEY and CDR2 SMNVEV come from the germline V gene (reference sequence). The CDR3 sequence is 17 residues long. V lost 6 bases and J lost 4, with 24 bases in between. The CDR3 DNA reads TGTGCCAGCAGCTATACAGGAGGAGGCCCTAAGGGCACTGAAGCTTTCTTT. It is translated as CASSYTGGGPKGTEAFF.

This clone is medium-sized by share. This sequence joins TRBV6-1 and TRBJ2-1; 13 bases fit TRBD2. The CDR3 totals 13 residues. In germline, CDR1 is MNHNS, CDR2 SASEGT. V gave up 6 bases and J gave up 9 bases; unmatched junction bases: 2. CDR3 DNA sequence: TGTGCCAGCAGGACTAGCGGGAGGACTGAGCAGTTCTTC. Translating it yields CASRTSGRTEQFF.

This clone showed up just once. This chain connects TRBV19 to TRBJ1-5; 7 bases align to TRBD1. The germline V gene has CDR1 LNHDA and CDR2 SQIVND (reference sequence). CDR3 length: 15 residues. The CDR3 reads CASRWTGLSNQPQHF. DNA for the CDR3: TGTGCAAGCCGCTGGACAGGCCTTAGCAATCAGCCCCAGCATTTT. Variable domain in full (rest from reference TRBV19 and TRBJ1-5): DGGITQSPKYLFRKEGQNVTLSCEQNLNHDAMYWYRQDPGQGLRLIYYSQIVNDFQKGDIAEGYSVSREKKESFPLTVTSAQKNPTAFYLCASRWTGLSNQPQHFGDGTRLSIL.

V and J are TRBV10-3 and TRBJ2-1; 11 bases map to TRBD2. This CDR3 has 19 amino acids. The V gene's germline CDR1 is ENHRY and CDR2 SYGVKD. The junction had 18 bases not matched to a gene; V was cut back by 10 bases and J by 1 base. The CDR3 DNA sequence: TGTGCCACTCAGGGGCACACTAGCGGGAGTTTGGGGTCCTACAATGAGCAGTTCTTC. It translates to CATQGHTSGSLGSYNEQFF.

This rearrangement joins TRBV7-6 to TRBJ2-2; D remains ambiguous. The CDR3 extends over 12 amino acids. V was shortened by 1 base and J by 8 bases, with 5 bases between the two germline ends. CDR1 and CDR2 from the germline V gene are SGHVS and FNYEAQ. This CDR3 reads CASSLGVGELFF. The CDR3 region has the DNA TGTGCCAGCAGCTTAGGCGTTGGGGAGCTGTTTTTT.

In nucleotides, the CDR3 is TGTGCCAGTAGTATAAGTCGGGAGCTGTCCCATGAGCAGTTCTTC. The encoded protein is CASSISRELSHEQFF. The chain carries TRBV19 and TRBJ2-1; D perhaps matches TRBD2 (6 bases). This CDR3 region has 15 residues. Germline V lookup: CDR1 LNHDA, CDR2 SQIVND (reference sequence). Between the trimmed V and J ends, which lost 2 bases and 8 bases, there was a span of 16 bases.

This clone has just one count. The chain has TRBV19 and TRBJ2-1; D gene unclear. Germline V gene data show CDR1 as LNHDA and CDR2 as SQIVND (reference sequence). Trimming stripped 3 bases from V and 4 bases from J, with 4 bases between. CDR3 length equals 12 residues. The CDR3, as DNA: TGTGCCAGTAGTATGGGGTACAATGAGCAGTTCTTC. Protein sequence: CASSMGYNEQFF. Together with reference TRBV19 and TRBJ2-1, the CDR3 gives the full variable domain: DGGITQSPKYLFRKEGQNVTLSCEQNLNHDAMYWYRQDPGQGLRLIYYSQIVNDFQKGDIAEGYSVSREKKESFPLTVTSAQKNPTAFYLCASSMGYNEQFFGPGTRLTVL.

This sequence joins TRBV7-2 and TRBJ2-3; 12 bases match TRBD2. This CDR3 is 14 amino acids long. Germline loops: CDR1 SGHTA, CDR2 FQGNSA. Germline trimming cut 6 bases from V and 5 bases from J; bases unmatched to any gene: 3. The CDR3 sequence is CASSSGLAGDTQYF. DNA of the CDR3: TGTGCCAGCAGTTCGGGACTAGCGGGAGATACGCAGTATTTT.

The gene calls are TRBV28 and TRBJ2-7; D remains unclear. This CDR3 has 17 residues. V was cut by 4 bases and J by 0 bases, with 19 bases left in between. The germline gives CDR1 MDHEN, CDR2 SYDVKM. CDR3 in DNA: TGTGCCAGCAGTTCCTTCGAGGACCTCCCCGGCTCCTACGAGCAGTACTTC. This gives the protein CASSSFEDLPGSYEQYF.

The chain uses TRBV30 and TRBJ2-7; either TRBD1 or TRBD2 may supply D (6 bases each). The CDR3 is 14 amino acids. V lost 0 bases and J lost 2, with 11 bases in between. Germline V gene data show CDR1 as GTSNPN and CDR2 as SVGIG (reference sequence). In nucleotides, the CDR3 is TGTGCCTGGAGTGTAGGGGGGCCGGCCTACGAGCAGTACTTC. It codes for CAWSVGGPAYEQYF.

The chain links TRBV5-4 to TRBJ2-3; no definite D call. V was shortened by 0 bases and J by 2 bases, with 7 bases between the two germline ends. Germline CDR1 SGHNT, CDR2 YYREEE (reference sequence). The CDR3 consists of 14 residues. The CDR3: CASSLDRYTDTQYF. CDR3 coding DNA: TGTGCCAGCAGCTTGGACCGATACACAGATACGCAGTATTTT.